The 8 T cell receptor beta chains in this list originate from one sample, sequenced in a study of CD8 T cells in Susac syndrome. Reverse transcription of roughly 0.5 to 1 ug RNA was performed with random hexamers. MiXCR, run by TCRdb on the immunoSEQ multiplex PCR reads, gives a single entry per CDR3 protein. The data hold roughly 140,000 distinct CDR3 sequences, with about 95% observed a single time. The sample taken for sequencing was CD4+ T cells from PBMCs. The receptors were gathered from a human donor with Susac syndrome.

This chain links TRBV10-2 with TRBJ1-1; no firm D call. From germline, CDR1 is WSHSY and CDR2 SAAADI. The CDR3 contains 14 residues. V was shortened by 4 bases and J by 1 base, with 10 bases between the two germline ends. CDR3 DNA sequence: TGCGCCAGCAGTGGCTCGACCCAGAACACTGAAGCTTTCTTT. Residues: CASSGSTQNTEAFF.

This chain joins TRBV7-3 and TRBJ2-7; no clear D. CDR3 length equals 10 residues. CDR1 SGHTA and CDR2 FQGTGA come from the germline V gene. Trimming cost V 8 bases and J 7 bases, with 9 bases left between them. The chain's CDR3 is CASLSHEQYF. The CDR3 DNA reads TGTGCCAGCTTAAGCCATGAGCAGTACTTC.

The chain has TRBV14 and TRBJ2-5; D possibly corresponds to TRBD2 (6 bases). The CDR3 consists of 17 residues. Germline values: CDR1 SGHDN, CDR2 FVKESK. V lost 2 bases, J lost 4 bases, and 20 bases lay in between. The CDR3 protein is CASSQFGRMPVGETQYF. In DNA, the CDR3 is TGTGCCAGCAGCCAATTTGGGAGGATGCCCGTAGGAGAGACCCAGTACTTC. The full variable domain, its missing parts supplied by reference TRBV14 and TRBJ2-5, is EAGVTQFPSHSVIEKGQTVTLRCDPISGHDNLYWYRRVMGKEIKFLLHFVKESKQDESGMPNNRFLAERTGGTYSTLKVQPAELEDSGVYFCASSQFGRMPVGETQYFGPGTRLLVL.

The chain carries TRBV20-1 and TRBJ2-1, with TRBD2 matching over 11 bases. In germline, CDR1 is DFQATT, CDR2 SNEGSKA (reference sequence). J lost 10 bases, V lost 6 bases, and 14 bases had no gene match. The CDR3 totals 15 residues. The CDR3 DNA reads TGCAGTGCCGAGAGTCGTACTAGCGGGGGAGAGGAGCAGTTCTTC. Amino acid sequence: CSAESRTSGGEEQFF.

The J gene is TRBJ2-3, the V gene TRBV19, with D perhaps matching TRBD1 (5 bases). Germline V lookup: CDR1 LNHDA, CDR2 SQIVND (reference sequence). The CDR3 contains 15 residues. V lost 6 bases to trimming and J lost 6 bases, with 19 bases between them. DNA for the CDR3: TGTGCCAGTAGGCTTCAGGAAGGGGTTATGGATACGCAGTATTTT. Translating it yields CASRLQEGVMDTQYF. Complete variable domain (other parts from reference TRBV19 and TRBJ2-3): DGGITQSPKYLFRKEGQNVTLSCEQNLNHDAMYWYRQDPGQGLRLIYYSQIVNDFQKGDIAEGYSVSREKKESFPLTVTSAQKNPTAFYLCASRLQEGVMDTQYFGPGTRLTVL.

In its sample, this clonotype was seen a few times. J is TRBJ1-1 and V is TRBV29-1; the D is unclear. Germline loops: CDR1 SQVTM, CDR2 ANQGSEA. The length of the CDR3 is 12 residues. V lost 5 bases and J 2 bases, leaving 9 bases between the germline ends. For the CDR3, the DNA is TGCAGCGTTCGGACGGGAAACACTGAAGCTTTCTTT. Translating gives CSVRTGNTEAFF.

CDR3: CASSRGARVDPAKNIQYF. CDR3 nucleotides: TGTGCCAGCAGTAGGGGGGCACGGGTGGACCCTGCCAAAAACATTCAGTACTTC. The chain recombines TRBV6-1 with TRBJ2-4; possibly TRBD1 or TRBD2 for D (6 bases each). V was cut by 5 bases and J by 1 base, with 21 bases left in between. CDR1 is MNHNS and CDR2 is SASEGT in the germline V gene. The CDR3 consists of 18 residues.

The chain links TRBV9 to TRBJ2-7; unclear D gene. The V gene lost 0 bases and the J gene lost 1 base, with 8 bases spanning the gap. There are 14 residues in the CDR3. Germline V gene lookup returns CDR1 SGDLS and CDR2 YYNGEE. The CDR3 bases are TGTGCCAGCAGCGTAGGTTCGGCGTCCTACGAGCAGTACTTC. Translating it yields CASSVGSASYEQYF.